What follows are 30 T cell receptor beta chains derived from one specimen sequenced in a study of OX40 agonist ivuxolimab in advanced cancers. TCRdb's copy holds only in-frame clones and misses some; the assay was immunoSEQ multiplex PCR. This sample has about 80,000 clones, with about 86% found just once. Sequencing used CD4+ or CD8+ T cells sorted from blood, obtained in a trial of the OX40 agonist ivuxolimab. All receptors derive from an adult with an advanced solid tumor such as melanoma, head and neck, liver or kidney cancer.

This clone appeared once. The chain couples TRBV5-1 to TRBJ2-1; no definite D call. The CDR3 runs to 13 residues. Trimming took 0 bases from V and 6 from J, leaving 7 bases between them. Germline assignment: CDR1 SGHRS and CDR2 YFSETQ. The CDR3 DNA reads TGCGCCAGCAGCTTGGAGGGTCTCAATGAGCAGTTCTTC. This encodes CASSLEGLNEQFF.

There are a few counts of this clone. This chain uses TRBV30 with TRBJ2-5, with D tentatively TRBD2 (5 bases). Germline V CDR1 and CDR2: GTSNPN, SVGIG (reference sequence). Trimming left V 3 bases short and J 5 bases short, with 13 bases between. The CDR3 runs to 13 residues. CDR3 sequence: CAWSGLGVETQYF. The DNA of the CDR3 is TGTGCCTGGAGCGGCCTCGGGGTTGAGACCCAGTACTTC.

V is TRBV4-2 and J is TRBJ2-1, with 8 bases that match TRBD2. The J segment lost 15 bases and the V segment lost 0 bases, leaving 10 bases of the junction unmatched. The germline V gene encodes CDR1 LGHNA and CDR2 YNFKEQ. The CDR3 has 14 amino acids. In DNA form, the CDR3 reads TGTGCCAGCAGCCAAGAAGGCCCGGGACTAGGCCTGTTCTTC. Translation: CASSQEGPGLGLFF.

The chain carries TRBV7-8 and TRBJ1-5; D unresolved. The V gene's germline CDR1 is SGHVS and CDR2 FQNEAQ. The V and J ends lost 2 bases and 5 bases respectively, with 10 bases between them. The CDR3 sequence is 14 residues long. The CDR3 nucleotides read TGTGCCAGCAGCTTACGAGGAAGGCATCAGCCCCAGCATTTT. It is translated as CASSLRGRHQPQHF.

The chain combines TRBV18 with TRBJ2-3; 8 positions agree with TRBD2. The germline CDR1 and CDR2 sequences are KGHSH and LQKENI. V trimming: 3 bases; J trimming: 1 base; junction bases outside the gene matches: 3. The CDR3 is 15 amino acids. The CDR3 region has the DNA TGTGCCAGCTCACCCTTCGGGGGGGGCACAGATACGCAGTATTTT. It encodes CASSPFGGGTDTQYF.

The chain employs TRBV9 and TRBJ1-3, with D unclear. Germline lookup yields CDR1 SGDLS and CDR2 YYNGEE. V was trimmed by 0 bases and J by 0 bases, leaving 10 bases between them. The CDR3 covers 16 residues. This CDR3 is CASSVGGRSSGNTIYF. For the CDR3, the DNA is TGTGCCAGCAGCGTAGGAGGACGGAGCTCTGGAAACACCATATATTTT.

The chain joins TRBV6-6 to TRBJ1-3; D not resolved. Trimming stripped 2 bases from V and 0 bases from J, with 8 bases between. Germline V gene data show CDR1 as MNHNY and CDR2 as SVGAGI (reference sequence). The CDR3 consists of 15 residues. CDR3 sequence: CASSYGLGSGNTIYF. The CDR3 DNA reads TGTGCCAGCAGTTACGGGTTAGGCTCTGGAAACACCATATATTTT.

This clone has more than one count but fewer than ten. The genes are TRBV5-1 and TRBJ2-5, with TRBD1 identical over 9 bases. The CDR3 is 16 amino acids. The trim removed 4 bases at V and 2 bases at J, leaving 9 bases unmatched. Germline V CDR1 and CDR2: SGHRS, YFSETQ. The CDR3 here is CASSPTGGSFQETQYF. The CDR3 DNA follows: TGCGCCAGCAGCCCGACAGGGGGTTCCTTTCAAGAGACCCAGTACTTC.

This rearrangement joins TRBV4-1 to TRBJ1-4, with no clear D. In germline, CDR1 is MGHRA, CDR2 YSYEKL. V lost 0 bases, J lost 8 bases, and 10 bases lay in between. The CDR3 contains 14 residues. The CDR3 sequence: CASSQDIMDEKLFF. CDR3 nucleotide sequence: TGCGCCAGCAGCCAAGATATCATGGACGAAAAACTGTTTTTT.

This sequence joins TRBV10-3 and TRBJ1-1, with D tentatively TRBD1 (6 bases). V was pared by 2 bases and J by 1 base, with 14 bases between. Germline lookup yields CDR1 ENHRY and CDR2 SYGVKD. This CDR3 contains 16 residues. The CDR3: CAISEGGRQSNTEAFF. As DNA, the CDR3 is TGTGCCATCAGTGAGGGGGGCAGGCAGTCGAACACTGAAGCTTTCTTT.

The rearrangement links TRBV27 to TRBJ1-6; D might be TRBD1 (5 bases). Looked up from germline, CDR1 is MNHEY and CDR2 is SMNVEV (reference sequence). V was cut by 5 bases and J by 0 bases, with 11 bases left in between. The CDR3 sequence is 16 residues long. CDR3 bases: TGTGCCAGCAGTCAAAGGGGAAGCTCCTATAATTCACCCCTCCACTTT. This gives the protein CASSQRGSSYNSPLHF.

The rearrangement joins TRBV2 to TRBJ1-2; D perhaps matches TRBD1 (5 bases). The germline V gene encodes CDR1 SNHLY and CDR2 FYNNEI. The CDR3 is 14 amino acids. Trimming removed 4 bases from V and 2 bases from J, with 11 bases in between. CDR3 bases: TGTGCCAGCAGTGCTCGGGACTCAAACTATGGCTACACCTTC. This gives the protein CASSARDSNYGYTF.

The chain has TRBV9 and TRBJ1-1; no clear D gene. Germline CDR1 reads SGDLS; CDR2 reads YYNGEE. This CDR3 is built from 12 residues. V lost 4 bases and J lost 1, with 5 bases in between. The CDR3 nucleotides are TGTGCCAGCAGCCCCCAGAACACTGAAGCTTTCTTT. Translating gives CASSPQNTEAFF.

The chain carries TRBV14 and TRBJ1-2; 8 bases are shared with TRBD1. Trimming took 5 bases from V and 7 from J; bases not matched to a gene: 15. The CDR3 has 16 residues. Germline V gives CDR1 SGHDN, CDR2 FVKESK. The CDR3 DNA is TGTGCCAGCAGCTTACGGACAGGGCTGGGGATCTCTGGCTACACCTTC. This gives the protein CASSLRTGLGISGYTF.

This clone occurred a few times. The chain employs TRBV5-1 and TRBJ2-3, with D maybe TRBD2 (5 bases). Germline assignment: CDR1 SGHRS and CDR2 YFSETQ. This CDR3 is built from 14 residues. The V end lost 0 bases, the J end lost 2 bases, and 7 bases lay between the germline ends. CDR3 bases: TGCGCCAGCAGCTTGGCTAGCCTCACAGATACGCAGTATTTT. Protein product: CASSLASLTDTQYF.

The genes are TRBV6-1 and TRBJ2-3; TRBD2 aligns across 7 bases. Germline values: CDR1 MNHNS, CDR2 SASEGT. This CDR3 spans 11 amino acids. After removal of 8 bases from V and 14 bases from J, the junction contained 10 bases not matched to a gene. CDR3 nucleotide sequence: TGTGCCAGCTCGGTCGGGACTACTTCGTATTTT. Its translation is CASSVGTTSYF.

This clone was picked up a small number of times. The V call is TRBV6-5, the J call TRBJ1-6; 8 positions agree with TRBD1. V dropped 4 bases and J dropped 7; count of bases not matched to a gene: 3. The germline gives CDR1 MNHEY, CDR2 SVGAGI. The CDR3 is 14 amino acids. Here the CDR3 reads CASSSDRENSPLHF. CDR3 sequence (DNA): TGTGCCAGCAGTTCGGACAGGGAAAATTCACCCCTCCACTTT.

V and J are TRBV9 and TRBJ1-5, with D unresolved. The CDR3 runs 13 residues. Trimming removed 4 bases at V and 7 bases at J, with 12 bases between. The germline gives CDR1 SGDLS, CDR2 YYNGEE. CDR3 coding DNA: TGTGCCAGCAGCCCCCGTTCGGGGCAGCCCCAGCATTTT. It specifies CASSPRSGQPQHF.

V gene TRBV18 combines with J gene TRBJ1-4; 7 nucleotides agree with TRBD1. Germline values: CDR1 KGHSH, CDR2 LQKENI. The CDR3 loop spans 16 amino acids. V dropped 1 base and J dropped 0; count of bases not matched to a gene: 2. The CDR3 nucleotides are TGTGCCAGCTCACCACAGGGACAGTCAACTAATGAAAAACTGTTTTTT. The encoded protein is CASSPQGQSTNEKLFF.

The chain has TRBV6-1 and TRBJ2-3; 8 bases fit TRBD2. V was pared by 3 bases and J by 0 bases, with 11 bases of the junction left unmatched. The V gene's germline CDR1 is MNHNS and CDR2 SASEGT. The CDR3 totals 18 residues. This chain's CDR3 is CASSDTAGLALSTDTQYF. The CDR3 region has the DNA TGTGCCAGCAGTGATACGGCAGGACTAGCACTCAGCACAGATACGCAGTATTTT.

The J gene is TRBJ2-6, the V gene TRBV9; D call uncertain. Germline loops: CDR1 SGDLS, CDR2 YYNGEE. V dropped 0 bases and J dropped 2 bases, with 9 bases sitting between them. This CDR3 is 16 amino acids long. The CDR3 sequence: CASSVVAEPGANVLTF. The CDR3 bases are TGTGCCAGCAGCGTAGTTGCAGAGCCTGGGGCCAACGTCCTGACTTTC.

The rearrangement links TRBV6-1 to TRBJ2-6; D remains unclear. V was trimmed by 2 bases and J by 0 bases, leaving 8 bases between them. The CDR3 covers 16 residues. Per the germline V gene, CDR1 is MNHNS and CDR2 is SASEGT. This chain's CDR3 is CASSESQYSGANVLTF. DNA of the CDR3: TGTGCCAGCAGTGAATCCCAGTACTCTGGGGCCAACGTCCTGACTTTC.

V gene TRBV5-6 combines with J gene TRBJ2-7; D unclear. The CDR3 has 13 amino acids. Trimming took 2 bases from V and 4 from J, leaving 10 bases between them. The V gene's germline CDR1 is SGHDT and CDR2 YYEEEE. CDR3 sequence: CASSLQGTYEQYF. The DNA for the CDR3 is TGTGCCAGCAGCTTACAAGGTACTTACGAGCAGTACTTC.

This rearrangement joins TRBV6-1 to TRBJ2-7; 7 bases fit TRBD1. Germline values: CDR1 MNHNS, CDR2 SASEGT. Losses at the gene ends were 6 bases for V and 5 bases for J; bases not matched to a gene: 10. This CDR3 has 14 amino acids. The CDR3 DNA follows: TGTGCCAGCAGGATATCAGGGGGTGGTGACGAGCAGTACTTC. It encodes CASRISGGGDEQYF.

V gene TRBV10-3 combines with J gene TRBJ1-1, with D perhaps matching TRBD1 (5 bases). Deletions cut 5 bases from V and 5 bases from J, with 15 bases between. Germline V gives CDR1 ENHRY, CDR2 SYGVKD. The CDR3 runs to 14 residues. The CDR3 sequence is CAISWDSGGTEAFF. The CDR3 coding sequence is TGTGCCATCAGTTGGGACTCGGGAGGGACTGAAGCTTTCTTT.

This clone was seen once. The chain is built from TRBV9 and TRBJ1-1; D unresolved. With 3 bases removed from V and 1 base from J, the gap between germline ends came to 13 bases. This CDR3 spans 15 amino acids. CDR1 is SGDLS and CDR2 is YYNGEE in the germline V gene. CDR3 protein: CASSDLAETNTEAFF. The CDR3 coding sequence is TGTGCCAGCAGCGACCTGGCCGAAACGAACACTGAAGCTTTCTTT.

This sequence joins TRBV7-2 and TRBJ1-2, with D unclear. The CDR3 loop spans 15 amino acids. CDR1 is SGHTA and CDR2 is FQGNSA in the germline V gene. V was trimmed by 2 bases and J by 8 bases, leaving 18 bases between them. The CDR3 region is CASSLSPPPGYGYTF. The CDR3 nucleotides are TGTGCCAGCAGCTTAAGCCCCCCGCCGGGATACGGCTACACCTTC.

J is TRBJ1-2 and V is TRBV5-1, with D maybe TRBD1 (6 bases). V lost 0 bases and J lost 5, with 14 bases in between. The CDR3 length is 15 residues. The germline V gene encodes CDR1 SGHRS and CDR2 YFSETQ. The CDR3 loop is CASSLGAGAEYGYTF. In DNA form, the CDR3 reads TGCGCCAGCAGCTTGGGCGCGGGGGCCGAGTATGGCTACACCTTC.

The sample holds one count of this clone. V is TRBV6-5 and J is TRBJ2-2, with D possibly matching TRBD2 (7 bases). Trimming pared 2 bases from V and 5 bases from J, leaving 15 bases between. This CDR3 spans 16 amino acids. Germline V gives CDR1 MNHEY, CDR2 SVGAGI. CDR3 sequence reads: CASSYGAGAGTGELFF. CDR3 nucleotide sequence: TGTGCCAGCAGTTACGGGGCGGGGGCCGGAACCGGGGAGCTGTTTTTT.

V usage is TRBV6-1 and J usage is TRBJ2-5; no reliable D call. The CDR3 loop spans 13 amino acids. CDR1 is MNHNS and CDR2 is SASEGT in the germline V gene. V was cut by 4 bases and J by 5 bases, with 11 bases left in between. Here the CDR3 DNA reads TGTGCCAGCAGTGTGGAACGAAGGGAGACCCAGTACTTC. Protein sequence: CASSVERRETQYF.